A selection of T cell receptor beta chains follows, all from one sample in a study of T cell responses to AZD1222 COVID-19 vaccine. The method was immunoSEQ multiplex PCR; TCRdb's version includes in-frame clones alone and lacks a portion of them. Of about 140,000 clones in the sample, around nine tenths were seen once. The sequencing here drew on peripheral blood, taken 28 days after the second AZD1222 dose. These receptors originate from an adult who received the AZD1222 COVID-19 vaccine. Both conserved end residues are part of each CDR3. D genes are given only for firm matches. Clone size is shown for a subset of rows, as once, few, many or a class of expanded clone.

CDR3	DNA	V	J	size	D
CASSLGGDEQFF	TGTGCCAGCAGTTTAGGGGGGGACGAGCAGTTCTTC	TRBV12-3/TRBV12-4	TRBJ2-1	once	-
CASSVHRVNTEAFF	TGTGCCAGCAGTGTACACAGGGTAAACACTGAAGCTTTCTTT	TRBV2	TRBJ1-1	-	-
CASSSGLAGSGTGELFF	TGTGCCAGCAGCTCCGGACTAGCGGGATCGGGGACCGGGGAGCTGTTTTTT	TRBV9	TRBJ2-2	-	TRBD2
CASSWDRNTEAFF	TGTGCCAGCAGCTGGGACAGGAACACTGAAGCTTTCTTT	TRBV7-9	TRBJ1-1	once	TRBD1
CASSSTMNTEAFF	TGTGCCAGCTCGTCAACAATGAACACTGAAGCTTTCTTT	TRBV18	TRBJ1-1	-	-
CASSLWADPGTSNRTDTQYF	TGTGCCAGCAGCTTATGGGCCGATCCCGGGACTTCTAACCGCACAGATACGCAGTATTTT	TRBV7-3	TRBJ2-3	-	-
CASSRVNRVLHSPLHF	TGTGCCAGCAGCCGAGTGAACAGGGTTCTGCATTCACCCCTCCACTTT	TRBV7-8	TRBJ1-6	-	-
CASSSTGVRYGYTF	TGCGCCAGCAGCTCAACAGGGGTCCGCTATGGCTACACCTTC	TRBV5-1	TRBJ1-2	-	TRBD1
CASGTGANYGYTF	TGCGCCAGTGGGACAGGAGCTAACTATGGCTACACCTTC	TRBV10-2	TRBJ1-2	-	TRBD1
CSVGYRGLNLFEAFF	TGCAGCGTTGGGTACAGGGGGCTAAACCTATTTGAAGCTTTCTTT	TRBV29-1	TRBJ1-1	-	TRBD1
CASSRDRADNSPLHF	TGTGCCAGCAGTCGCGACAGGGCCGATAATTCACCCCTCCACTTT	TRBV28	TRBJ1-6	-	TRBD1
CASSQAGGQSPLHF	TGTGCCAGCAGCCAAGCCGGGGGGCAATCACCCCTCCACTTT	TRBV3-1/TRBV3-2	TRBJ1-6	once	-
CASSTLGGYTF	TGTGCCAGTAGTACTCTGGGGGGCTACACCTTC	TRBV19	TRBJ1-2	-	-
CASSEGAPTNEKLFF	TGTGCCAGCAGCGAGGGGGCCCCAACTAATGAAAAACTGTTTTTT	TRBV3-1/TRBV3-2	TRBJ1-4	-	TRBD1
CASSQVLAGGPGQETQYF	TGTGCCAGCAGCCAAGTTCTAGCGGGGGGGCCGGGGCAAGAGACCCAGTACTTC	TRBV4-2	TRBJ2-5	-	TRBD2
CASSSDSNTDTQYF	TGTGCCAGCAGCTCCGACTCTAACACAGATACGCAGTATTTT	TRBV7-3	TRBJ2-3	-	-
CAISTGTGADGYTF	TGTGCCATCAGTACCGGGACAGGGGCGGATGGCTACACCTTC	TRBV10-3	TRBJ1-2	-	TRBD1
CASSSGTLSSYNEQFF	TGTGCCAGCAGCTCCGGGACACTGAGCTCCTACAATGAGCAGTTCTTC	TRBV7-8	TRBJ2-1	-	-
CASSRSWGEGEQFF	TGTGCCAGCAGTCGTTCTTGGGGGGAGGGTGAGCAGTTCTTC	TRBV7-6	TRBJ2-1	-	TRBD2
CASSRRGTGNQPQHF	TGTGCCAGCAGTCGCAGGGGGACGGGCAATCAGCCCCAGCATTTT	TRBV28	TRBJ1-5	-	TRBD1
CASSLGATYEQYF	TGTGCCAGCAGTTTGGGCGCAACCTACGAGCAGTACTTC	TRBV12-3/TRBV12-4	TRBJ2-7	-	-
CASSLGRGSTDTQYF	TGTGCCAGCAGCTTGGGACGCGGGTCCACAGATACGCAGTATTTT	TRBV5-4	TRBJ2-3	once	-
CASSESTRHTGELFF	TGCGCCAGCAGTGAGTCCACTAGGCACACCGGGGAGCTGTTTTTT	TRBV10-1	TRBJ2-2	-	-
CASSNPTGVHGYTF	TGTGCCAGTAGTAACCCGACAGGGGTCCATGGCTACACCTTC	TRBV19	TRBJ1-2	-	TRBD1
CASSFSAGRRGEKLFF	TGTGCCAGCAGCTTTTCGGCAGGCCGCCGGGGTGAAAAACTGTTTTTT	TRBV7-9	TRBJ1-4	-	-
CASSQDFARGSYEQYF	TGTGCCAGCAGCCAAGATTTCGCTAGGGGATCTTACGAGCAGTACTTC	TRBV7-9	TRBJ2-7	-	-